These T cell receptor beta chains were read from a single sample in a study of shared clonotypes between healthy human individuals. TCRdb's table, derived via immunoSEQ multiplex PCR, lists solely in-frame clones and lacks some. Of 2 million to 3 million clones in the sample, 93% were seen once. The sequenced sample consisted of naive CD4+ T cells from PBMCs. Receptor source: a man aged 18 to 29 in good health. Some clones in this sample may be carry-over from other donors' samples. The CDR3 runs from the conserved cysteine through the conserved F or W. Expanded clones are given a class, and other clones once, few, many or no size at all.

J gene	V gene	clone size	CDR3 protein
TRBJ2-1	TRBV28	NA	CASSLAGSRRDEQFF
TRBJ1-1	TRBV5-1	once	CASSPVSGGATEAFF
TRBJ2-4	TRBV4-2	NA	CASSQATSVQGNIQYF
TRBJ2-1	TRBV5-1	NA	CASSLVTGNNEQFF
TRBJ1-2	TRBV29-1	NA	CSVYPGTVNYGYTF
TRBJ2-1	TRBV5-4	NA	CASSFGTGTYNEQFF
TRBJ1-2	TRBV28	few	CASSLSGQKGGYTF
TRBJ2-3	TRBV11-3	once	CASSLGSRLVTDTQYF
TRBJ1-4	TRBV6-6	once	CASNPRQGINEKLFF
TRBJ1-4	TRBV28	NA	CASSLSREKLFF
TRBJ1-4	TRBV5-4	NA	CASSREGPSNEKLFF
TRBJ2-7	TRBV18	NA	CASSPPGTSGAYEQYF
TRBJ2-1	TRBV5-4	NA	CASSLGTRRSYNEQFF
TRBJ2-1	TRBV7-3	NA	CASSRGSVAYNEQFF
TRBJ1-1	TRBV18	NA	CASSGERNTEAFF
TRBJ2-7	TRBV28	NA	CASSSPSYSYEQYF
TRBJ2-1	TRBV9	NA	CASSESHPGLAGHNEQFF
TRBJ2-7	TRBV27	NA	CATRTSGYSYEQYF
TRBJ2-3	TRBV19	NA	CASSTQTASGGDTQYF
TRBJ2-7	TRBV5-1	NA	CASSLMWGNEQYF
TRBJ2-7	TRBV28	NA	CASSLIPQGYSYEQYF
TRBJ1-1	TRBV11-2	NA	CASSLAGPNTEAFF
TRBJ2-1	TRBV20-1	NA	CSAPRPNEQFF
TRBJ2-1	TRBV15	NA	CATSRAGGSYEQFF
TRBJ2-5	TRBV28	NA	CASGNGQFQETQYF
TRBJ2-5	TRBV5-1	NA	CASSSRTSGQETQYF
TRBJ2-1	TRBV4-3	NA	CASSLRDPGWNEQFF
TRBJ2-7	TRBV7-9	once	CASSFGGSSYEQYF
TRBJ2-3	TRBV5-4	NA	CASSPLAGGGTDTQYF
TRBJ1-5	TRBV6-6	NA	CASSPGARVNQPQHF
TRBJ1-2	TRBV29-1	few	CSSQSNYGYTF
TRBJ2-3	TRBV29-1	NA	CSVAGQFTDTQYF
TRBJ1-2	TRBV4-1	NA	CASSQDPTGRSGNGYTF
TRBJ2-5	TRBV4-2	NA	CASSQRLGGETQYF
TRBJ2-3	TRBV5-1	NA	CASSRGLIAGSDTQYF
TRBJ2-3	TRBV15	once	CATSRRQGRDTQYF
TRBJ1-4	TRBV2	NA	CASSESTGADEKLFF
TRBJ2-7	TRBV7-3	NA	CASSLGAQYEQYF
TRBJ2-1	TRBV5-6	NA	CASSLGRVNEQFF
TRBJ2-7	TRBV6-1	NA	CASSVRGGSEQYF
TRBJ2-2	TRBV4-2	NA	CASSQDRGLAGGGGELFF